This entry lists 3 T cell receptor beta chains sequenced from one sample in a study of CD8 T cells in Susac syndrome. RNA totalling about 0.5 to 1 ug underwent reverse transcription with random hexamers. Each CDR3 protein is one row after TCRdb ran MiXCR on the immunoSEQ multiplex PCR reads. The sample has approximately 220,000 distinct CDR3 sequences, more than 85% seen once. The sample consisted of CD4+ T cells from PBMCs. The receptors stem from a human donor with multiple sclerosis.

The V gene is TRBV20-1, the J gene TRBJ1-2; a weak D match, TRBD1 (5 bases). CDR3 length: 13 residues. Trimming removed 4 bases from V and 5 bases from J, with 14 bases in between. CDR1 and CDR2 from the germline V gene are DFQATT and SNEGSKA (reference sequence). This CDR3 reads CSATSPGGYGYTF. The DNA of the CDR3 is TGCAGTGCTACCTCCCCCGGGGGGTATGGCTACACCTTC.

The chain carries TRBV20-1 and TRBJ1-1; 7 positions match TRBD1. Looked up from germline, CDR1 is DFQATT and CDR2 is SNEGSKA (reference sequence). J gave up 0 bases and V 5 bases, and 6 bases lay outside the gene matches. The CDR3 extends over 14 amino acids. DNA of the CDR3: TGCAGTGCTGTCTCGGGACAGCTGAACACTGAAGCTTTCTTT. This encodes CSAVSGQLNTEAFF.

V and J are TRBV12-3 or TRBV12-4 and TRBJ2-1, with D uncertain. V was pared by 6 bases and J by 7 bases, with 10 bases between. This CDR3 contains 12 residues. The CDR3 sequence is CASSPSENEQFF. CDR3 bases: TGTGCCAGCAGCCCGAGTGAGAATGAGCAGTTCTTC.